The clone carrying this TCR beta chain was detected once. This record belongs to a study of T cell responses to AZD1222 COVID-19 vaccine. Profiled with immunoSEQ multiplex PCR; TCRdb holds only in-frame clones, not every one. The table has about 110,000 clones, approximately 90% seen once. V was shortened by 0 bases and J by 3 bases, with 3 bases between the two germline ends. The CDR3 spans 13 residues. Germline V lookup: CDR1 LNHNV, CDR2 YYDKDF (reference sequence). The receptor was isolated from an adult who received the AZD1222 COVID-19 vaccine. Sample: peripheral blood, taken 28 days after the second AZD1222 dose. The chain is built from TRBV15 and TRBJ1-3, with no clear D. CDR3 in amino acids: CATSRDFGNTIYF. CDR3 DNA: TGTGCCACCAGCAGAGATTTTGGAAACACCATATATTTT. The full variable domain, in which reference TRBV15 and TRBJ1-3 provide the parts outside the CDR3, is DAMVIQNPRYQVTQFGKPVTLSCSQTLNHNVMYWYQQKSSQAPKLLFHYYDKDFNNEADTPDNFQSRRPNTSFCFLDIRSPGLGDTAMYLCATSRDFGNTIYFGEGSWLTVV.